The present T cell receptor (beta chain) was sequenced within a study of T cell repertoires in cytomegalovirus infection. As for the study in general: Newly reported HLA-C-restricted and thoroughly characterized HLA-B-restricted CMV epitopes were employed. Based on public TCR beta signatures, there were indications of CMV infection and of a matching HLA type. Study findings and constraints: It was HLA-C-restricted CMV-specific TCR beta clonotypes that dominated the response ex vivo.

TCRdb called the reads again in MiXCR, with one record for every CDR3 protein. The data contain some 920,000 distinct CDR3 sequences, around 31% of them singletons. V was clipped by 0 bases and J by 8 bases; unmatched bases: 3. This CDR3 comprises 14 residues. Germline values: CDR1 MNHEY, CDR2 SVGAGI. Only a few counts were recorded for this clonotype. Antigen specificity is unknown. The clonotype was recovered from a human donor in good health (CMV status not recorded). Some clones in this sample may be carry-over from other donors' samples. The chain carries TRBV6-5 and TRBJ1-2; 10 nucleotides agree with TRBD1. Source: cultured CD8+ T cells from PBMCs, taken from culture after CMV antigen stimulation. CDR3 DNA sequence: TGTGCCAGCAGTTACTCTGGGACAGGGGCCGGCTACACCTTC. Translated: CASSYSGTGAGYTF.